Below, 31 T cell receptor beta chains from the same sample are listed, as sequenced in a study of blood T cell repertoires in COVID-19 (dated by TCRdb to about 2020). Libraries were made using the immunoSEQ multiplex PCR assay. This is the immuneACCESS table as TCRdb keeps it, with only in-frame sequences that have V and J called. A part of the clones is gone; compared with another copy, unresolved V genes explain less than half, and the rest is unexplained. The sample table records about 180,000 clones; around 89% of these occur just once. The ten largest clones take up 4% of the sample. Sequencing was performed on peripheral blood. These TCRs come from a woman in her 30s with acute or convalescent COVID-19.

The gene calls are TRBV11-3 and TRBJ2-2; no definite D call. The CDR3 has 14 amino acids. Per germline, CDR1 SGHNT and CDR2 YENEEA. V dropped 6 bases and J dropped 0 bases, with 8 bases sitting between them. CDR3 sequence: CASSSQTNTGELFF. CDR3 sequence (DNA): TGTGCCAGCAGTTCACAGACGAACACCGGGGAGCTGTTTTTT.

The J gene is TRBJ2-2, the V gene TRBV7-2, with 9 bases aligning to TRBD2. The CDR3 totals 15 residues. Germline loops: CDR1 SGHTA, CDR2 FQGNSA. The V segment lost 4 bases and the J segment 6 bases; nucleotides outside the gene matches: 6. In nucleotides, the CDR3 is TGTGCCAGCAGCTCATTAGCGGGAGTGGCCGGGGAGCTGTTTTTT. Protein: CASSSLAGVAGELFF.

The V call is TRBV24-1, the J call TRBJ1-5, with D unresolved. This CDR3 has 15 amino acids. V was cut by 3 bases and J by 5 bases, with 13 bases left in between. CDR1 is KGHDR, CDR2 SFDVKD, per germline. CDR3 in amino acids: CATSDPIEFDQPQHF. The CDR3 DNA sequence: TGTGCCACCAGTGATCCTATAGAATTCGATCAGCCCCAGCATTTT.

This rearrangement joins TRBV5-1 to TRBJ1-2, with 10 nucleotides matching TRBD1. The CDR3 has 14 amino acids. V lost 4 bases, J lost 8 bases, and 8 bases stayed unmatched. Per germline, CDR1 SGHRS and CDR2 YFSETQ. The CDR3 nucleotides read TGCGCCAGCAGCCTCGACAGGGGGCGAAGCGGCTACACCTTC. Protein product: CASSLDRGRSGYTF.

This clone was detected only a few times. The CDR3 is CASTSLSGREHNEQFF. In nucleotides, the CDR3 is TGTGCCAGCACCTCGCTTAGCGGGAGAGAACACAATGAGCAGTTCTTC. The rearrangement uses TRBV2 and TRBJ2-1; 9 nucleotides line up with TRBD2. The CDR3 has 16 residues. Germline-derived CDR1 and CDR2 are SNHLY and FYNNEI. V lost 7 bases to trimming and J lost 5 bases; unmatched junction nucleotides: 12.

This chain links TRBV11-3 with TRBJ1-1; weak D call: TRBD1 (5 bases). Trimming stripped 0 bases from V and 6 bases from J, with 11 bases between. The CDR3 is 14 amino acids. CDR1 and CDR2 (germline): SGHNT, YENEEA. CDR3 amino acids: CASSLEQVESEAFF. CDR3 coding DNA: TGTGCCAGCAGCTTAGAACAGGTCGAATCTGAAGCTTTCTTT.

This chain uses TRBV6-5 with TRBJ1-1, with TRBD1 as a possible D gene (5 bases). Per the germline V gene, CDR1 is MNHEY and CDR2 is SVGAGI. Trimming cost V 0 bases and J 3 bases, with 11 bases left between them. This CDR3 is 15 amino acids long. The CDR3 sequence: CASSYSIGVHTEAFF. The CDR3, as DNA: TGTGCCAGCAGTTACTCGATAGGGGTTCACACTGAAGCTTTCTTT.

This clone has just one count. The chain uses TRBV30 and TRBJ2-5; D gene unclear. V lost 0 bases to trimming and J lost 5 bases, with 13 bases between them. The germline V gene encodes CDR1 GTSNPN and CDR2 SVGIG (reference sequence). CDR3 length equals 14 residues. Written as DNA, the CDR3 is TGTGCCTGGAGTGTACCAGAATACCGTGAGACCCAGTACTTC. Amino acid sequence: CAWSVPEYRETQYF.

This chain connects TRBV7-9 to TRBJ1-6, with unresolved D. Germline lookup yields CDR1 SEHNR and CDR2 FQNEAQ (reference sequence). The CDR3 extends over 14 amino acids. Trimming removed 3 bases at V and 10 bases at J, with 13 bases between. The CDR3 loop is CASSFEGEWSPLHF. CDR3 nucleotides: TGTGCCAGCAGCTTTGAGGGCGAGTGGTCACCCCTCCACTTT.

The chain employs TRBV7-2 and TRBJ2-7; D is perhaps TRBD2 (5 bases). The CDR3 spans 15 residues. The ends were cut back, 5 bases at V and 3 bases at J, with 17 bases in the middle. CDR1 and CDR2 (germline): SGHTA, FQGNSA. Here the CDR3 DNA reads TGTGCCAGCAGCATGGTCATTGGACTCCACTACGAGCAGTACTTC. It yields the protein CASSMVIGLHYEQYF.

J is TRBJ2-1 and V is TRBV24-1; TRBD2 agrees at 8 bases. Germline assignment: CDR1 KGHDR and CDR2 SFDVKD. V was clipped by 9 bases and J by 8 bases; unmatched bases: 11. This CDR3 contains 14 residues. In DNA form, the CDR3 reads TGTGCCACCTCCCTGGGGACTAGACTCCATGAGCAGTTCTTC. It translates to CATSLGTRLHEQFF.

The J gene is TRBJ1-4, the V gene TRBV27; tentatively, D is TRBD1 (6 bases). V dropped 6 bases and J dropped 8 bases, with 16 bases sitting between them. Germline CDR1 MNHEY, CDR2 SMNVEV (reference sequence). The length of the CDR3 is 14 residues. The CDR3 sequence is CASRAYGRGEKLFF. The CDR3 nucleotides read TGTGCCAGCAGGGCCTACGGCAGGGGAGAAAAACTGTTTTTT. Full variable domain (rest looked up from reference TRBV27 and TRBJ1-4): EAQVTQNPRYLITVTGKKLTVTCSQNMNHEYMSWYRQDPGLGLRQIYYSMNVEVTDKGDVPEGYKVSRKEKRNFPLILESPSPNQTSLYFCASRAYGRGEKLFFGSGTQLSVL.

The chain has TRBV15 and TRBJ1-4; D call uncertain. The length of the CDR3 is 14 residues. V was trimmed by 0 bases and J by 3 bases, leaving 5 bases between them. CDR1 LNHNV and CDR2 YYDKDF come from the germline V gene (reference sequence). For the CDR3, the DNA is TGTGCCACCAGCAGAGAAGGAGCTAATGAAAAACTGTTTTTT. Translated, it gives CATSREGANEKLFF.

The chain carries TRBV2 and TRBJ1-5, with D perhaps matching TRBD1 (6 bases). The CDR3 runs to 13 residues. Trimming left V 8 bases short and J 4 bases short, with 12 bases between. Germline V gene lookup returns CDR1 SNHLY and CDR2 FYNNEI. The CDR3 is CASFRDTNQPQHF. The CDR3 DNA follows: TGTGCCAGCTTCCGGGACACAAATCAGCCCCAGCATTTT.

This chain uses TRBV4-1 with TRBJ2-7, with 8 bases lining up with TRBD2. Germline trimming cut 4 bases from V and 6 bases from J; bases unmatched to any gene: 8. Germline values: CDR1 MGHRA, CDR2 YSYEKL. This CDR3 has 14 residues. CDR3 DNA: TGCGCCAGCAGCCGCGCCGGGACTAGAAGCGAGCAGTACTTC. It translates to CASSRAGTRSEQYF.

The chain employs TRBV28 and TRBJ1-1; D is uncertain. Trimming shortened V by 6 bases and J by 0 bases, and 14 bases separated the two germline ends. The CDR3 covers 15 residues. Germline assignment: CDR1 MDHEN and CDR2 SYDVKM. CDR3 sequence (DNA): TGTGCCAGCAGCCCCCCGGGATTGATGAACACTGAAGCTTTCTTT. Its protein is CASSPPGLMNTEAFF.

V usage is TRBV28 and J usage is TRBJ1-2; D remains unclear. Trimming stripped 1 base from V and 7 bases from J, with 19 bases between. Looked up from germline, CDR1 is MDHEN and CDR2 is SYDVKM. The CDR3 spans 16 residues. Here the CDR3 DNA reads TGTGCCAGCAGTTTATTTGAGGGCATCCTAGGACGTGGCTACACCTTC. Amino acid sequence: CASSLFEGILGRGYTF.

This chain links TRBV3-1 (or the pseudogene TRBV3-2) with TRBJ1-6, with TRBD1 matching over 7 bases. The CDR3 is made up of 15 amino acids. V gave up 3 bases and J gave up 7 bases; unmatched junction bases: 6. Germline V gives CDR1 LGHDT, CDR2 YNNKEL (reference sequence). The CDR3 DNA reads TGTGCCAGCAGCCAGCAACAGGGGCGGAATTCACCCCTCCACTTT. Translated: CASSQQQGRNSPLHF.

The rearrangement links TRBV7-2 to TRBJ2-3, with D unresolved. With 0 bases removed from V and 2 bases from J, the gap between germline ends came to 6 bases. Germline CDR1 reads SGHTA; CDR2 reads FQGNSA. The CDR3 consists of 14 residues. In DNA, the CDR3 is TGTGCCAGCAGCTTAGCGTTGGCCACAGATACGCAGTATTTT. It specifies CASSLALATDTQYF.

The chain combines TRBV5-1 with TRBJ2-1, with D possibly TRBD1 on 6 matching bases. V was cut by 0 bases and J by 0 bases, with 13 bases left in between. Germline CDR1 is SGHRS and CDR2 is YFSETQ. CDR3 length: 17 amino acids. The CDR3: CASSLGGTTSSYNEQFF. The DNA of the CDR3 is TGCGCCAGCAGCTTGGGTGGGACAACTAGCTCCTACAATGAGCAGTTCTTC.

The chain joins TRBV28 to TRBJ1-2; 7 bases agree with TRBD1. Germline assignment: CDR1 MDHEN and CDR2 SYDVKM. The CDR3 sequence is 16 residues long. J gave up 7 bases and V 6 bases, and 17 bases lay outside the gene matches. The CDR3 DNA sequence: TGTGCCAGCAGGTCAGGGGGTTTTGTTTCGTATGGTGGCTACACCTTC. Translation gives CASRSGGFVSYGGYTF.

The chain is built from TRBV21-1 and TRBJ1-2; TRBD1, the table's D call, lacks a check against the DNA. TRBV21-1 is reported as a pseudogene. The CDR3 is 13 residues long. The CDR3 protein is CASYGTGGFGYTF. The CDR3 region has the DNA TGTGCCAGCTACGGGACAGGGGGTTTTGGCTACACCTTC.

The V gene is TRBV7-6, the J gene TRBJ1-1; D is unclear. Between the trimmed V and J ends, which lost 1 base and 1 base, there was a span of 10 bases. CDR3 length: 15 residues. CDR1 and CDR2 from the germline V gene are SGHVS and FNYEAQ. CDR3 DNA sequence: TGTGCCAGCAGCTTAGAGCGGGCCACGAACACTGAAGCTTTCTTT. Amino acid sequence: CASSLERATNTEAFF.

CDR3 nucleotides: TGTGCCAGGGAAGGCTCCGGGACAGAGAGCAATCAGCCCCAGCATTTT. Amino acid sequence: CAREGSGTESNQPQHF. V and J are TRBV19 and TRBJ1-5; TRBD1 matches 7 bases. Germline V gives CDR1 LNHDA, CDR2 SQIVND (reference sequence). The CDR3 is 16 residues long. Unmatched junction bases numbered 12, after V lost 9 bases and J lost 1 base.

J is TRBJ2-2 and V is TRBV4-1; D not certain. This CDR3 contains 15 residues. V was trimmed by 1 base and J by 0 bases, leaving 6 bases between them. Germline-derived CDR1 and CDR2 are MGHRA and YSYEKL. The CDR3 DNA reads TGCGCCAGCAGCCAAGGTGAGGCGAACACCGGGGAGCTGTTTTTT. Translating gives CASSQGEANTGELFF.

V usage is TRBV24-1 and J usage is TRBJ1-5, with D possibly matching TRBD1 (5 bases). The germline V gene has CDR1 KGHDR and CDR2 SFDVKD. Trimming took off 8 bases at V and 7 bases at J, with 11 bases between the two ends. The CDR3 has 12 residues. CDR3 DNA: TGTGCCACCATAGACAGACGGCAGCCCCAGCATTTT. Its protein is CATIDRRQPQHF.

The chain employs TRBV27 and TRBJ1-4, with no clear D. This CDR3 is 14 amino acids long. The V end lost 2 bases, the J end lost 10 bases, and 14 bases lay between the germline ends. Germline CDR1 MNHEY, CDR2 SMNVEV (reference sequence). The CDR3 loop is CASSLLPLNGKLFF. The CDR3 nucleotides are TGTGCCAGCAGTTTACTTCCCTTAAACGGAAAACTGTTTTTT. The variable domain in full, completed from reference TRBV27 and TRBJ1-4, reads EAQVTQNPRYLITVTGKKLTVTCSQNMNHEYMSWYRQDPGLGLRQIYYSMNVEVTDKGDVPEGYKVSRKEKRNFPLILESPSPNQTSLYFCASSLLPLNGKLFFGSGTQLSVL.

The rearrangement uses TRBV30 and TRBJ1-1; 7 nucleotides agree with TRBD1. J was trimmed by 5 bases and V by 3 bases; bases with no gene match: 3. The V gene's germline CDR1 is GTSNPN and CDR2 SVGIG (reference sequence). This CDR3 spans 12 amino acids. CDR3 DNA: TGTGCCTGGAGCCCACAGGGGACTGAAGCTTTCTTT. Translated: CAWSPQGTEAFF.

The chain combines TRBV29-1 with TRBJ1-1, with TRBD1 as a possible D gene (6 bases). CDR3 length equals 13 residues. V lost 3 bases and J lost 0, with 8 bases in between. The germline CDR1 and CDR2 sequences are SQVTM and ANQGSEA. DNA for the CDR3: TGCAGCGTTGATGGACAGTTGAACACTGAAGCTTTCTTT. It specifies CSVDGQLNTEAFF. Full variable domain (rest looked up from reference TRBV29-1 and TRBJ1-1): SAVISQKPSRDICQRGTSLTIQCQVDSQVTMMFWYRQQPGQSLTLIATANQGSEATYESGFVIDKFPISRPNLTFSTLTVSNMSPEDSSIYLCSVDGQLNTEAFFGQGTRLTVV.

This clone was detected a few times. The rearrangement joins TRBV19 to TRBJ1-6, with no clear D. With 10 bases removed from V and 7 bases from J, the gap between germline ends came to 14 bases. Looked up from germline, CDR1 is LNHDA and CDR2 is SQIVND (reference sequence). The CDR3 consists of 13 residues. The CDR3 region is CATSRRQNSPLHF. Here the CDR3 DNA reads TGTGCCACTTCGCGGAGGCAAAATTCACCCCTCCACTTT.

The CDR3 nucleotides are TGTGCCAGCAGATCTGGACTAGGTGAGCAGTTCTTC. It encodes CASRSGLGEQFF. The chain carries TRBV7-9 and TRBJ2-1, with 7 bases aligning to TRBD2. Germline lookup yields CDR1 SEHNR and CDR2 FQNEAQ (reference sequence). The CDR3 loop spans 12 amino acids. J gave up 9 bases and V 6 bases, and 5 bases lay outside the gene matches.